Following are 31 T cell receptor beta chains from one sample sequenced in a study of T cell changes during pregnancy in multiple sclerosis. Produced via immunoSEQ multiplex PCR; TCRdb's table is partial and in-frame only. The profile shows some 87,000 clones, about 92% of them singletons. Source: peripheral blood, taken in the first trimester of pregnancy. Receptors were obtained from a female donor with multiple sclerosis, enrolled in a pregnancy study.

V usage is TRBV6-6 and J usage is TRBJ1-1; 8 nucleotides agree with TRBD1. This CDR3 region has 15 residues. CDR1 and CDR2 from the germline V gene are MNHNY and SVGAGI (reference sequence). Germline trimming cut 2 bases from V and 3 bases from J; bases unmatched to any gene: 5. The DNA of the CDR3 is TGTGCCAGCAGTTACCCTGGGACAGGCCACACTGAAGCTTTCTTT. It yields the protein CASSYPGTGHTEAFF.

The chain couples TRBV7-2 to TRBJ1-2; D gene unclear. V was cut by 0 bases and J by 6 bases, with 8 bases left in between. Per the germline V gene, CDR1 is SGHTA and CDR2 is FQGNSA. The CDR3 length is 13 residues. As DNA, the CDR3 is TGTGCCAGCAGCTTAGCGCACGGAGATGGCTACACCTTC. Translating it yields CASSLAHGDGYTF.

The chain carries TRBV2 and TRBJ2-7; D remains ambiguous. The germline V gene has CDR1 SNHLY and CDR2 FYNNEI. Trimming shortened V by 2 bases and J by 7 bases, and 9 bases separated the two germline ends. The CDR3 covers 12 residues. The CDR3 sequence: CASSEPLEEQYF. The CDR3 DNA is TGTGCCAGCAGTGAACCCCTAGAGGAGCAGTACTTC.

This sequence joins TRBV10-3 and TRBJ2-7; maybe TRBD1 (6 bases). The germline CDR1 and CDR2 sequences are ENHRY and SYGVKD. V was pared by 10 bases and J by 0 bases, with 16 bases between. The CDR3 covers 14 residues. The CDR3 region is CATKPQGISYEQYF. The CDR3 DNA reads as TGTGCCACAAAACCCCAGGGGATCTCCTACGAGCAGTACTTC.

V is TRBV2 and J is TRBJ2-1; D possibly corresponds to TRBD1 (6 bases). CDR3 length: 15 amino acids. Germline V gene data show CDR1 as SNHLY and CDR2 as FYNNEI. V gave up 0 bases and J gave up 15 bases, with 21 bases separating them. As DNA, the CDR3 is TGTGCCAGCAGTGAAGCGGGGGCCAGAGGTTATGACTCGTTCTTC. Protein: CASSEAGARGYDSFF.

The chain combines TRBV28 with TRBJ2-7; perhaps TRBD1 as D (6 bases). The CDR3 covers 14 residues. Germline loops: CDR1 MDHEN, CDR2 SYDVKM. V lost 2 bases and J lost 3, with 11 bases in between. The CDR3 reads CASSLTQGYYEQYF. CDR3 DNA sequence: TGTGCCAGCAGTTTAACCCAGGGGTACTACGAGCAGTACTTC.

V and J are TRBV30 and TRBJ1-5; 10 bases agree with TRBD1. With 0 bases clipped from V and 0 bases from J, the junction kept 8 bases outside the gene matches. Germline loops: CDR1 GTSNPN, CDR2 SVGIG (reference sequence). This CDR3 is built from 18 residues. The CDR3 DNA reads TGTGCCTGGAGTGTATGGGGACAGGGGCCTTATAGCAATCAGCCCCAGCATTTT. It is translated as CAWSVWGQGPYSNQPQHF.

The chain couples TRBV19 to TRBJ1-1; D is possibly TRBD1 (5 bases). Germline V gene data show CDR1 as LNHDA and CDR2 as SQIVND (reference sequence). Deletions cut 5 bases from V and 1 base from J, with 8 bases between. The CDR3 runs to 13 residues. The CDR3 bases are TGTGCCAGTAGTCGGAGGGGGAACACTGAAGCTTTCTTT. This codes for CASSRRGNTEAFF.

The V gene is TRBV10-2, the J gene TRBJ2-1; TRBD2 is a possible D gene (6 bases). V lost 6 bases to trimming and J lost 5 bases, with 14 bases between them. Germline V gives CDR1 WSHSY, CDR2 SAAADI. This CDR3 contains 14 residues. The CDR3 sequence: CASRRLGGDNEQFF. Here the CDR3 DNA reads TGCGCCAGCAGGAGACTAGGTGGGGACAATGAGCAGTTCTTC.

The J gene is TRBJ1-1, the V gene TRBV5-1; D gene uncertain. The ends were cut back, 3 bases at V and 0 bases at J, with 6 bases in the middle. Germline V gene sequence: CDR1 SGHRS, CDR2 YFSETQ. The CDR3 covers 13 residues. The CDR3 region is CASSSPMNTEAFF. The CDR3 DNA follows: TGCGCCAGCAGCTCCCCTATGAACACTGAAGCTTTCTTT.

This rearrangement joins TRBV5-1 to TRBJ2-2; 10 positions agree with TRBD2. The V gene end was trimmed by 0 bases and the J gene end by 5 bases; junction bases not matched to a gene: 7. CDR1 is SGHRS, CDR2 YFSETQ, per germline. CDR3 length equals 17 residues. CDR3 nucleotides: TGCGCCAGCAGCTTGGTGGCTAGCGGGAGTGTTACCGGGGAGCTGTTTTTT. It is translated as CASSLVASGSVTGELFF. The variable domain in full, completed from reference TRBV5-1 and TRBJ2-2, reads KAGVTQTPRYLIKTRGQQVTLSCSPISGHRSVSWYQQTPGQGLQFLFEYFSETQRNKGNFPGRFSGRQFSNSRSEMNVSTLELGDSALYLCASSLVASGSVTGELFFGEGSRLTVL.

V gene TRBV4-1 combines with J gene TRBJ2-2; D remains ambiguous. Germline V gives CDR1 MGHRA, CDR2 YSYEKL. The CDR3 runs 12 residues. Trimming pared 4 bases from V and 6 bases from J, leaving 6 bases between. The CDR3 DNA reads TGCGCCAGCAGCCCTAATCCCGGGGAGCTGTTTTTT. It yields the protein CASSPNPGELFF.

The V and J genes are TRBV5-4 and TRBJ1-1; TRBD1 might be the D (6 bases). Germline V gene data show CDR1 as SGHNT and CDR2 as YYREEE (reference sequence). Trimming took 1 base from V and 4 from J, leaving 17 bases between them. This CDR3 is built from 16 residues. The CDR3 sequence is CASSLKASGGGTEAFF. The CDR3 region has the DNA TGTGCCAGCAGCTTGAAGGCTTCGGGGGGCGGCACTGAAGCTTTCTTT. Using reference TRBV5-4 and TRBJ1-1 for the parts outside the CDR3, the full variable domain is ETGVTQSPTHLIKTRGQQVTLRCSSQSGHNTVSWYQQALGQGPQFIFQYYREEENGRGNFPPRFSGLQFPNYSSELNVNALELDDSALYLCASSLKASGGGTEAFFGQGTRLTVV.

The J gene is TRBJ2-5, the V gene TRBV14, with D tentatively TRBD1 (7 bases). The length of the CDR3 is 17 residues. CDR1 SGHDN and CDR2 FVKESK come from the germline V gene. V lost 0 bases and J lost 5, with 19 bases in between. CDR3: CASSQDLSGGILETQYF. CDR3 DNA: TGTGCCAGCAGCCAAGATCTATCAGGGGGGATTCTTGAGACCCAGTACTTC.

This clone was observed once. V gene TRBV11-3 combines with J gene TRBJ2-3; D is possibly TRBD2 (6 bases). Trimming stripped 5 bases from V and 3 bases from J, with 18 bases between. Germline values: CDR1 SGHNT, CDR2 YENEEA. The CDR3 extends over 16 amino acids. The CDR3 nucleotides are TGTGCCAGCAGCCTACGGAGGGGATTCGGGACAGATACGCAGTATTTT. Translated, it gives CASSLRRGFGTDTQYF.

This chain connects TRBV19 to TRBJ1-1, with D unresolved. V lost 3 bases and J 5 bases, leaving 10 bases between the germline ends. This CDR3 contains 13 residues. Germline CDR1 reads LNHDA; CDR2 reads SQIVND (reference sequence). In DNA form, the CDR3 reads TGTGCCAGTAGTATCCCTATCGAGACTGAAGCTTTCTTT. Its protein product is CASSIPIETEAFF.

Notes on this clone: Other DNA sequences in the same sample also yield this CDR3. The chain combines TRBV5-1 with TRBJ2-1; 8 bases agree with TRBD2. Germline loops: CDR1 SGHRS, CDR2 YFSETQ. The CDR3 spans 16 residues. V lost 2 bases, J lost 4 bases, and 8 bases stayed unmatched. The CDR3 region has the DNA TGCGCCAGCAGCTTCATAGCGGGAACCTCGTACAATGAGCAGTTCTTC. Translating it yields CASSFIAGTSYNEQFF.

This chain links TRBV14 with TRBJ2-7; 7 nucleotides line up with TRBD2. Trimming at V came to 3 bases and at J to 1 base, leaving 3 bases not matched to a gene. CDR1 SGHDN and CDR2 FVKESK come from the germline V gene. The CDR3 runs 14 residues. This chain's CDR3 is CASSQHGGSYEQYF. CDR3 bases: TGTGCCAGCAGCCAGCACGGGGGGTCCTACGAGCAGTACTTC.

Of note for this clone: The junction departs from germline at one end; a sequencing error may be responsible. This rearrangement joins TRBV2 to TRBJ1-6; no reliable D call. There are 14 residues in the CDR3. CDR1 is SNHLY and CDR2 is FYNNEI in the germline V gene. The DNA for the CDR3 is TGTGCCAGCAGCGAAGGACGGAGGAATTCACCCCTCCACTTT. Translating it yields CASSEGRRNSPLHF.

Written as DNA, the CDR3 is TGTGCCAGCAGTCAGAACAGGGGTGCAAATGAAAAACTGTTTTTT. Protein sequence: CASSQNRGANEKLFF. This chain links TRBV6-6 with TRBJ1-4; 7 positions match TRBD1. CDR3 size: 15 residues. Germline V CDR1 and CDR2: MNHNY, SVGAGI (reference sequence). Losses at the gene ends were 5 bases for V and 5 bases for J; bases not matched to a gene: 8.

The chain recombines TRBV29-1 with TRBJ2-7; 8 bases line up with TRBD1. Trimming cost V 0 bases and J 4 bases; bases outside gene matches: 5. CDR3 length equals 14 residues. Germline CDR1 and CDR2: SQVTM and ANQGSEA. CDR3 DNA: TGCAGCGTTGAAGAAGACAGGGGCTATTACGAGCAGTACTTC. Encoded protein: CSVEEDRGYYEQYF.

The genes are TRBV10-3 and TRBJ1-5; 8 bases are a match to TRBD1. The germline V gene encodes CDR1 ENHRY and CDR2 SYGVKD. Losses at the gene ends were 6 bases for V and 1 base for J; bases not matched to a gene: 5. The CDR3 has 15 residues. CDR3 sequence reads: CAIRPGQGSNQPQHF. In DNA form, the CDR3 reads TGTGCCATCAGGCCCGGACAGGGAAGCAATCAGCCCCAGCATTTT.

The gene calls are TRBV28 and TRBJ1-4; a weak D match, TRBD1 (5 bases). Trimming removed 5 bases from V and 8 bases from J, with 21 bases in between. The CDR3 length is 16 residues. The germline CDR1 and CDR2 sequences are MDHEN and SYDVKM. The DNA of the CDR3 is TGTGCCAGCAGTGGTCACTCTGGGGGGGTAGAGGAAAAACTGTTTTTT. It codes for CASSGHSGGVEEKLFF.

CDR3 residues: CASNGGAGGSGKLFF. For the CDR3, the DNA is TGTGCCAGTAATGGCGGGGCAGGGGGCTCTGGAAAACTGTTTTTT. The chain employs TRBV19 and TRBJ1-4, with 8 bases fitting TRBD1. With 7 bases clipped from V and 10 bases from J, the junction kept 14 bases outside the gene matches. CDR1 is LNHDA and CDR2 is SQIVND in the germline V gene (reference sequence). This CDR3 contains 15 residues. The full variable domain, in which reference TRBV19 and TRBJ1-4 provide the parts outside the CDR3, is DGGITQSPKYLFRKEGQNVTLSCEQNLNHDAMYWYRQDPGQGLRLIYYSQIVNDFQKGDIAEGYSVSREKKESFPLTVTSAQKNPTAFYLCASNGGAGGSGKLFFGSGTQLSVL.

This chain's CDR3 is CASSLQTTGKYGYTF. In nucleotides, the CDR3 is TGTGCCAGTAGTCTCCAAACGACAGGAAAATATGGCTACACCTTC. The chain carries TRBV19 and TRBJ1-2; a weak D match, TRBD1 (6 bases). This CDR3 region has 15 residues. Germline-derived CDR1 and CDR2 are LNHDA and SQIVND (reference sequence). V lost 5 bases and J lost 5, with 18 bases in between.

The chain combines TRBV4-3 with TRBJ2-1, with 11 bases aligning to TRBD2. Germline-derived CDR1 and CDR2 are LGHNA and YSLEER. V gave up 2 bases and J gave up 4 bases; unmatched junction bases: 10. CDR3 length: 18 amino acids. The CDR3 DNA follows: TGCGCCAGCAGCCAAAGCCACGGGACTAGCGGACTGTACAATGAGCAGTTCTTC. Its translation is CASSQSHGTSGLYNEQFF.

This clone turned up a few times. V is TRBV27 and J is TRBJ2-5; D is uncertain. The CDR3 spans 13 residues. Germline CDR1 MNHEY, CDR2 SMNVEV (reference sequence). The V gene lost 3 bases and the J gene lost 9 bases, with 14 bases spanning the gap. Here the CDR3 reads CASSFDGTAAQYF. As DNA, the CDR3 is TGTGCCAGCAGTTTTGACGGAACCGCGGCCCAGTACTTC.

The chain is built from TRBV28 and TRBJ2-7; no clear D. The CDR3 runs 13 residues. V was shortened by 3 bases and J by 2 bases, with 8 bases between the two germline ends. Germline values: CDR1 MDHEN, CDR2 SYDVKM. The CDR3 DNA follows: TGTGCCAGCAGTTTGCTACAGCCCTACGAGCAGTACTTC. Translated: CASSLLQPYEQYF.

This sequence joins TRBV6-6 and TRBJ2-1, with a weak D call TRBD2 (6 bases). The germline V gene has CDR1 MNHNY and CDR2 SVGAGI (reference sequence). Trimming pared 7 bases from V and 8 bases from J, leaving 21 bases between. The CDR3 has 15 amino acids. The CDR3 DNA is TGTGCCAGCACCCCCTGGGGGGAGGCCAAGGATGAGCAGTTCTTC. This translates into CASTPWGEAKDEQFF.

This clone has a single count. Other nucleotide sequences in the sample specify the same CDR3. The chain links TRBV7-2 to TRBJ2-2; no definite D call. The CDR3 totals 14 residues. Per the germline V gene, CDR1 is SGHTA and CDR2 is FQGNSA. V was cut by 1 base and J by 2 bases, with 5 bases left in between. This CDR3 reads CASSLVRNTGELFF. CDR3 in DNA: TGTGCCAGCAGCTTAGTGAGAAACACCGGGGAGCTGTTTTTT.

This chain links TRBV2 with TRBJ1-2; 12 bases are shared with TRBD1. This CDR3 comprises 13 residues. The junction had 6 bases not matched to a gene; V was cut back by 8 bases and J by 8 bases. Germline lookup yields CDR1 SNHLY and CDR2 FYNNEI. CDR3 protein: CASEGQGAGGYTF. The CDR3 coding sequence is TGTGCCAGCGAGGGACAGGGGGCTGGGGGCTACACCTTC.